The 25 T cell receptor beta chains reported below all come from one sample, sequenced in a study of T-cell memory formation after mild COVID-19 (dated by TCRdb to the early 2020s). The library was produced with 5' RACE. The sequencing machine was an Illumina NovaSeq 6000. The public sequencing data were trimmed at Q25 with fastp and processed into clonotypes with MiXCR by TCRdb, which kept only in-frame beta chains. Rows matching on CDR3 protein sequence are summarized as one entry with the most common DNA and genes. The sample table contains 150,000 to 200,000 distinct CDR3 sequences; only one count was recorded for roughly 15% of them. 13% to 15% of the sample lies in the top ten. The sequencing input was PBMCs or a T cell subset sorted from them (not recorded which). These receptor sequences come from an adult woman who had mild COVID-19 (a few samples of this study predate the infection). The sample titles of this study are shuffled in the database, so cell type and time point are left out; the donor was told from shared clones.

The chain couples TRBV21-1 to TRBJ2-4; TRBD1 is the table's D call and was not checked against the DNA. TRBV21-1 is reported as a pseudogene. This CDR3 comprises 16 residues. CDR3 bases: TGTGCCAGCAGCATGGGACAGTTACTAGCCAAAAACATTCAGTACTTC. This translates into CASSMGQLLAKNIQYF.

The chain recombines TRBV28 with TRBJ2-3; no clear D. V gave up 5 bases and J gave up 5 bases, with 11 bases separating them. In germline, CDR1 is MDHEN, CDR2 SYDVKM. The CDR3 runs to 13 residues. CDR3 region: CASSPNPGDTQYF. The CDR3 DNA reads TGTGCCAGCAGTCCCAACCCCGGAGATACGCAGTATTTT.

The sample holds a few counts of this clonotype. The chain uses TRBV5-5 and TRBJ2-2; 8 nucleotides match TRBD2. This CDR3 has 16 amino acids. Germline-derived CDR1 and CDR2 are SGHKS and YYEKEE (reference sequence). Unmatched junction bases numbered 3, after V lost 0 bases and J lost 2 bases. The CDR3 is CASSLVSGGNTGELFF. As DNA, the CDR3 is TGTGCCAGCAGCTTGGTCAGCGGGGGAAACACCGGGGAGCTGTTTTTT.

The chain links TRBV21-1 to TRBJ2-7; no check of the table's D call, TRBD2, against the DNA was made. TRBV21-1 has pseudogene status. The CDR3 totals 14 residues. As DNA, the CDR3 is TGTGCCAGCAGAAGGGGGGAGGGAAGGTACGAGCAGTACTTC. Its translation: CASRRGEGRYEQYF.

In its sample, this clonotype was seen many times. This chain uses TRBV7-9 with TRBJ2-1, with no clear D. Germline-derived CDR1 and CDR2 are SEHNR and FQNEAQ (reference sequence). Trimming stripped 5 bases from V and 8 bases from J, with 10 bases between. The CDR3 sequence is 12 residues long. The CDR3 spells CASSVEWDEQFF. As DNA, the CDR3 is TGTGCCAGCAGCGTCGAATGGGATGAGCAGTTCTTC.

V usage is TRBV30 and J usage is TRBJ1-2, with a tentative D call TRBD1 (5 bases). V dropped 3 bases and J dropped 7 bases, with 18 bases sitting between them. The CDR3 is 14 amino acids. Germline CDR1 reads GTSNPN; CDR2 reads SVGIG (reference sequence). The CDR3: CAWSELEGYGGYTF. The CDR3 coding sequence is TGTGCCTGGAGCGAACTCGAGGGGTATGGTGGCTACACCTTC.

This clonotype came up a few times. The chain has TRBV7-9 and TRBJ2-5; 14 bases line up with TRBD2. The CDR3 runs 19 residues. After removal of 1 base from V and 2 bases from J, the junction contained 9 bases not matched to a gene. The germline V gene encodes CDR1 SEHNR and CDR2 FQNEAQ (reference sequence). As DNA, the CDR3 is TGTGCCAGCAGCTTAGGTATCTGGGGGACTAGCGGGAGTCAAGAGACCCAGTACTTC. Amino acids: CASSLGIWGTSGSQETQYF.

The genes are TRBV7-9 and TRBJ2-5, with 10 bases aligning to TRBD2. V gave up 4 bases and J gave up 5 bases; unmatched junction bases: 7. Germline-derived CDR1 and CDR2 are SEHNR and FQNEAQ (reference sequence). The length of the CDR3 is 15 residues. As DNA, the CDR3 is TGTGCCAGCAGCTCCCAAGCGGGGGGGACGGAGACCCAGTACTTC. It translates to CASSSQAGGTETQYF.

There are a few counts of this clonotype. The chain uses TRBV15 and TRBJ2-7; 9 positions agree with TRBD2. V lost 0 bases, J lost 3 bases, and 6 bases stayed unmatched. Germline-derived CDR1 and CDR2 are LNHNV and YYDKDF (reference sequence). CDR3 length: 16 residues. The chain's CDR3 is CATSRDRLLAGYEQYF. The CDR3 DNA reads TGTGCCACCAGCAGAGATCGGTTACTAGCGGGCTACGAGCAGTACTTC.

This chain joins TRBV29-1 and TRBJ2-7; either TRBD1 or TRBD2 may fit D (5 bases each). Trimming cost V 3 bases and J 4 bases, with 16 bases left between them. Germline loops: CDR1 SQVTM, CDR2 ANQGSEA. This CDR3 is built from 14 residues. The CDR3 DNA follows: TGCAGCGTTGAGGTTGGGGACCCCGGGTACGAGCAGTACTTC. The encoded protein is CSVEVGDPGYEQYF.

The chain employs TRBV5-1 and TRBJ2-1; TRBD2 aligns across 9 bases. V dropped 0 bases and J dropped 11; count of bases not matched to a gene: 12. The CDR3 has 16 residues. CDR1 and CDR2 from the germline V gene are SGHRS and YFSETQ. The CDR3 loop is CASSLGLAGIGVKQFF. The CDR3 DNA follows: TGCGCCAGCAGCTTGGGTCTAGCGGGGATAGGGGTCAAGCAGTTCTTC.

V is TRBV29-1 and J is TRBJ2-5, with D perhaps TRBD2 (6 bases). The V gene lost 5 bases and the J gene lost 5 bases, with 12 bases spanning the gap. Germline loops: CDR1 SQVTM, CDR2 ANQGSEA. The CDR3 runs 12 residues. In DNA form, the CDR3 reads TGCAGCGTTTATAGCGGCGGGGAGACCCAGTACTTC. Encoded protein: CSVYSGGETQYF.

This clonotype was seen many times. The CDR3 reads CSAQPIDRGAYEQYF. Written as DNA, the CDR3 is TGCAGTGCCCAACCCATAGACAGGGGGGCCTACGAGCAGTACTTC. The rearrangement joins TRBV20-1 to TRBJ2-7, with 9 nucleotides matching TRBD1. The junction had 11 bases not matched to a gene; V was cut back by 6 bases and J by 2 bases. In germline, CDR1 is DFQATT, CDR2 SNEGSKA (reference sequence). This CDR3 has 15 amino acids.

The table lists this clonotype with a few counts. The rearrangement links TRBV7-8 to TRBJ2-5; D remains unclear. Germline V lookup: CDR1 SGHVS, CDR2 FQNEAQ. V was shortened by 1 base and J by 12 bases, with 9 bases between the two germline ends. The CDR3 sequence is 11 residues long. The chain's CDR3 is CASSLGHIKYF. CDR3 coding DNA: TGTGCCAGCAGCTTAGGGCACATCAAGTACTTC.

Written as DNA, the CDR3 is TGTGCCAGTAGTATCAAACTCCGCGAAGAGCAGTACTTC. This sequence encodes CASSIKLREEQYF. The chain employs TRBV19 and TRBJ2-7, with unresolved D. This CDR3 has 13 amino acids. The germline V gene encodes CDR1 LNHDA and CDR2 SQIVND (reference sequence). V dropped 3 bases and J dropped 7 bases, with 13 bases sitting between them.

V usage is TRBV9 and J usage is TRBJ2-3; unclear D gene. CDR3 length: 11 amino acids. CDR1 and CDR2 (germline): SGDLS, YYNGEE. The V end lost 2 bases, the J end lost 4 bases, and 2 bases lay between the germline ends. The CDR3: CASSVADTQYF. The CDR3 coding sequence is TGTGCCAGCAGCGTGGCAGATACGCAGTATTTT.

The sample holds many counts of this clonotype. This chain uses TRBV5-6 with TRBJ2-7; 8 nucleotides match TRBD1. V was pared by 0 bases and J by 2 bases, with 4 bases of the junction left unmatched. The CDR3 covers 15 residues. In germline, CDR1 is SGHDT, CDR2 YYEEEE. CDR3 in amino acids: CASSLEWDRTYEQYF. DNA of the CDR3: TGTGCCAGCAGCTTGGAATGGGACAGGACCTACGAGCAGTACTTC.

V gene TRBV5-1 combines with J gene TRBJ2-1, with a tentative D call TRBD1 (5 bases). The CDR3 spans 16 residues. Germline CDR1 SGHRS, CDR2 YFSETQ. V was trimmed by 1 base and J by 2 bases, leaving 13 bases between them. DNA for the CDR3: TGCGCCAGCAGCTTGCTGGGCAGGGTTGCCTACAATGAGCAGTTCTTC. It specifies CASSLLGRVAYNEQFF. The variable domain in full, completed from reference TRBV5-1 and TRBJ2-1, reads KAGVTQTPRYLIKTRGQQVTLSCSPISGHRSVSWYQQTPGQGLQFLFEYFSETQRNKGNFPGRFSGRQFSNSRSEMNVSTLELGDSALYLCASSLLGRVAYNEQFFGPGTRLTVL.

The CDR3 coding sequence is TGTGCCAGCAGTCAGGACAGGGCTGGTGAGCAGTACTTC. This sequence encodes CASSQDRAGEQYF. The chain carries TRBV12-3 or TRBV12-4 and TRBJ2-7, with TRBD1 matching 8 bases. The CDR3 is 13 amino acids. V was pared by 5 bases and J by 7 bases, with 7 bases of the junction left unmatched.

The gene calls are TRBV12-3 or TRBV12-4 and TRBJ2-3; a possible D gene is TRBD1 (6 bases). This CDR3 has 15 residues. The V and J ends lost 4 bases and 4 bases respectively, with 15 bases between them. Here the CDR3 DNA reads TGTGCCAGCAGTTCTAGCAGGGGTGAGGCAGATACGCAGTATTTT. Residues: CASSSSRGEADTQYF.

The chain employs TRBV5-1 and TRBJ2-7; D not certain. With 0 bases removed from V and 2 bases from J, the gap between germline ends came to 15 bases. The germline CDR1 and CDR2 sequences are SGHRS and YFSETQ. The CDR3 is 16 residues long. In DNA form, the CDR3 reads TGCGCCAGCAGCTTGGAGGTATGGGGAAGTGCCTACGAGCAGTACTTC. It encodes CASSLEVWGSAYEQYF.

The rearrangement joins TRBV5-1 to TRBJ2-7, with D possibly matching TRBD1 (6 bases). Germline lookup yields CDR1 SGHRS and CDR2 YFSETQ. This CDR3 is built from 15 residues. Trimming left V 4 bases short and J 0 bases short, with 14 bases between. The CDR3 loop is CASSPGDTRSYEQYF. CDR3 sequence (DNA): TGCGCCAGCAGCCCAGGGGACACTCGCTCCTACGAGCAGTACTTC.

The chain has TRBV3-1 and TRBJ2-1, with TRBD1 matching over 10 bases. Germline CDR1 is LGHDT and CDR2 is YNNKEL (reference sequence). The CDR3 has 16 residues. J lost 4 bases, V lost 0 bases, and 3 bases had no gene match. The CDR3 region has the DNA TGTGCCAGCAGCCAAGAACAGGGACAGGGGTACAATGAGCAGTTCTTC. Translation: CASSQEQGQGYNEQFF.

In its sample, this clonotype was seen a few times. This sequence joins TRBV19 and TRBJ2-7; 9 nucleotides match TRBD1. This CDR3 has 14 amino acids. CDR1 and CDR2 from the germline V gene are LNHDA and SQIVND (reference sequence). Trimming at V came to 9 bases and at J to 3 bases, leaving 9 bases not matched to a gene. This CDR3 is CASQPGTGYYEQYF. For the CDR3, the DNA is TGTGCCAGCCAACCGGGGACAGGGTACTACGAGCAGTACTTC.

This clonotype was counted a few times. This sequence joins TRBV2 and TRBJ1-2; D unresolved. This CDR3 is built from 12 residues. V was trimmed by 6 bases and J by 7 bases, leaving 12 bases between them. Looked up from germline, CDR1 is SNHLY and CDR2 is FYNNEI. CDR3 residues: CASSGVTSGYTF. The CDR3 nucleotides are TGTGCCAGCAGCGGAGTGACTTCTGGCTACACCTTC.